The rows below give T cell receptor beta chains drawn from one sample of a study of blood T cell repertoires in COVID-19. Here immunoSEQ multiplex PCR was the method, and the copy in TCRdb shows in-frame clones only, minus some. The sample contains approximately 260,000 clones, 75% to 90% of which appear only once. The sequencing sample was made of peripheral blood. All receptors come from a middle-aged man with acute or convalescent COVID-19. CDR3s include the opening cysteine and the closing phenylalanine or tryptophan. The D gene is left open where the match is weak. Not all rows give a size; the values are once, few, many and, for expanded clones, a class.

v_call: TRBV29-1
d_call: -
clone_size: once
j_call: TRBJ1-2
cdr3_aa: CSVLKRDGYTF
cdr3_nt: TGCAGCGTTCTTAAAAGAGATGGCTACACCTTC

v_call: TRBV27
d_call: -
clone_size: -
j_call: TRBJ1-1
cdr3_aa: CASSRQGGTEAFF
cdr3_nt: TGTGCCAGCAGCCGTCAGGGAGGAACTGAAGCTTTCTTT

v_call: TRBV29-1
d_call: TRBD1
clone_size: once
j_call: TRBJ2-1
cdr3_aa: CSGGQGVNEQFF
cdr3_nt: TGCAGCGGTGGACAGGGTGTAAATGAGCAGTTCTTC

v_call: TRBV9
d_call: -
clone_size: -
j_call: TRBJ1-2
cdr3_aa: CASSVGESYGYTF
cdr3_nt: TGTGCCAGCAGCGTAGGGGAGAGCTATGGCTACACCTTC

v_call: TRBV6-1
d_call: TRBD2
clone_size: -
j_call: TRBJ2-5
cdr3_aa: CASSELSRGGETQYF
cdr3_nt: TGTGCCAGCAGTGAATTATCTCGCGGGGGAGAGACCCAGTACTTC

v_call: TRBV29-1
d_call: TRBD1
clone_size: once
j_call: TRBJ1-1
cdr3_aa: CSVIQGATFF
cdr3_nt: TGCAGCGTTATCCAGGGGGCGACTTTCTTT

v_call: TRBV28
d_call: -
clone_size: -
j_call: TRBJ2-1
cdr3_aa: CASSRGRYNEQFF
cdr3_nt: TGTGCCAGCAGCAGGGGACGATACAATGAGCAGTTCTTC

v_call: TRBV7-2
d_call: -
clone_size: -
j_call: TRBJ2-7
cdr3_aa: CASKRDRPTYEQYF
cdr3_nt: TGTGCCAGCAAGCGAGACAGGCCTACCTACGAGCAGTACTTC

v_call: TRBV10-3
d_call: TRBD2
clone_size: -
j_call: TRBJ2-2
cdr3_aa: CAISTGFSGGAYTGELFF
cdr3_nt: TGTGCCATCAGTACAGGATTTAGCGGGGGGGCCTACACCGGGGAGCTGTTTTTT

v_call: TRBV2
d_call: -
clone_size: -
j_call: TRBJ2-5
cdr3_aa: CASNIAGETQYF
cdr3_nt: TGTGCCAGCAATATAGCCGGAGAGACCCAGTACTTC

v_call: TRBV20-1
d_call: -
clone_size: -
j_call: TRBJ2-7
cdr3_aa: CSATTTNEQYF
cdr3_nt: TGCAGTGCTACGACGACTAACGAGCAGTACTTC

v_call: TRBV3-1/TRBV3-2
d_call: -
clone_size: -
j_call: TRBJ1-1
cdr3_aa: CASSQNLNTEAFF
cdr3_nt: TGTGCCAGCAGCCAGAACTTGAACACTGAAGCTTTCTTT

v_call: TRBV19
d_call: -
clone_size: -
j_call: TRBJ1-2
cdr3_aa: CASAPVRTAAYGYTF
cdr3_nt: TGTGCCAGTGCTCCTGTGAGGACAGCTGCCTATGGCTACACCTTC

v_call: TRBV5-1
d_call: TRBD1
clone_size: -
j_call: TRBJ1-2
cdr3_aa: CASSWTGSNYGYTF
cdr3_nt: TGCGCCAGCAGCTGGACAGGGTCGAACTATGGCTACACCTTC

v_call: TRBV6-6
d_call: -
clone_size: -
j_call: TRBJ2-7
cdr3_aa: CASTTSEGAENYEQYF
cdr3_nt: TGTGCCAGCACCACCTCCGAGGGTGCTGAGAACTACGAGCAGTACTTC

v_call: TRBV30
d_call: TRBD1
clone_size: -
j_call: TRBJ1-6
cdr3_aa: CAWLGQGGNSPLHF
cdr3_nt: TGTGCCTGGCTAGGACAGGGAGGTAATTCACCCCTCCACTTT

v_call: TRBV5-1
d_call: TRBD2
clone_size: -
j_call: TRBJ2-4
cdr3_aa: CASSFGGEGNIQYF
cdr3_nt: TGCGCCAGCAGCTTCGGAGGGGAGGGAAACATTCAGTACTTC

v_call: TRBV5-1
d_call: -
clone_size: -
j_call: TRBJ1-5
cdr3_aa: CASSLEGVGQPQHF
cdr3_nt: TGCGCCAGCAGCTTAGAAGGGGTTGGACAGCCCCAGCATTTT

v_call: TRBV5-6
d_call: -
clone_size: -
j_call: TRBJ1-1
cdr3_aa: CASKPGQGYTEAFF
cdr3_nt: TGTGCCAGCAAGCCAGGGCAGGGGTACACTGAAGCTTTCTTT

v_call: TRBV6-5
d_call: -
clone_size: -
j_call: TRBJ2-2
cdr3_aa: CASNQGSTGELFF
cdr3_nt: TGTGCCAGCAATCAGGGTTCCACCGGGGAGCTGTTTTTT

v_call: TRBV7-8
d_call: -
clone_size: -
j_call: TRBJ1-5
cdr3_aa: CASSFDRSNQPQHF
cdr3_nt: TGTGCCAGCAGCTTCGACAGGAGCAATCAGCCCCAGCATTTT

v_call: TRBV5-4
d_call: -
clone_size: -
j_call: TRBJ2-3
cdr3_aa: CASSRDGTRSGTQYF
cdr3_nt: TGTGCCAGCAGCCGTGACGGCACTCGGAGTGGTACGCAGTATTTT

v_call: TRBV24-1
d_call: TRBD2
clone_size: once
j_call: TRBJ2-1
cdr3_aa: CATSRGGNEQFF
cdr3_nt: TGTGCCACCAGTCGCGGGGGCAATGAGCAGTTCTTC

v_call: TRBV9
d_call: -
clone_size: -
j_call: TRBJ2-3
cdr3_aa: CASSVDSGTDTQYF
cdr3_nt: TGTGCCAGCAGCGTAGATTCCGGTACAGATACGCAGTATTTT

v_call: TRBV15
d_call: -
clone_size: -
j_call: TRBJ2-2
cdr3_aa: CATSRDLVQATNTGELFF
cdr3_nt: TGTGCCACCAGCAGAGATTTGGTTCAGGCTACGAACACCGGGGAGCTGTTTTTT

v_call: TRBV6-6
d_call: -
clone_size: -
j_call: TRBJ1-5
cdr3_aa: CASSRDFNQPQHF
cdr3_nt: TGTGCCAGCAGTCGGGACTTTAATCAGCCCCAGCATTTT

v_call: TRBV4-2
d_call: TRBD2
clone_size: -
j_call: TRBJ2-7
cdr3_aa: CASSQGKSTSGDSYEQYF
cdr3_nt: TGTGCCAGCAGCCAAGGGAAGTCTACTAGCGGGGATTCCTACGAGCAGTACTTC

v_call: TRBV7-3
d_call: TRBD1
clone_size: -
j_call: TRBJ2-7
cdr3_aa: CASSPQTGGSYEQYF
cdr3_nt: TGTGCCAGCAGTCCCCAGACAGGGGGCTCCTACGAGCAGTACTTC

v_call: TRBV7-2
d_call: TRBD1
clone_size: -
j_call: TRBJ1-5
cdr3_aa: CASSTRTGDNQPQHF
cdr3_nt: TGTGCCAGCAGCACCCGGACAGGCGACAATCAGCCCCAGCATTTT

v_call: TRBV18
d_call: -
clone_size: -
j_call: TRBJ2-1
cdr3_aa: CASSPEGRKVF
cdr3_nt: TGTGCCAGCTCACCGGAAGGGAGGAAGGTCTTC

v_call: TRBV10-2
d_call: TRBD2
clone_size: -
j_call: TRBJ2-3
cdr3_aa: CASSPGLRLTQSTDTQYF
cdr3_nt: TGCGCCAGCTCGCCGGGACTACGACTAACCCAAAGCACAGATACGCAGTATTTT